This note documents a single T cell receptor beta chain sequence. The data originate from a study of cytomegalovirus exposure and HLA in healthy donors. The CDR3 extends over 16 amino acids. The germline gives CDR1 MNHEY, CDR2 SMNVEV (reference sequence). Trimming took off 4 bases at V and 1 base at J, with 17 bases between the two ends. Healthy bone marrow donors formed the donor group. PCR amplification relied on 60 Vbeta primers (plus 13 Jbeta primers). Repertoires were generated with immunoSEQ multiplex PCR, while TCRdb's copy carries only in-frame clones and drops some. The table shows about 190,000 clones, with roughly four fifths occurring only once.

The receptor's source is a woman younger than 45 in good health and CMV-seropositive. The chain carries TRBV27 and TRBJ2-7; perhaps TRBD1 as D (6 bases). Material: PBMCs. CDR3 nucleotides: TGTGCCAGCAGTTCGTCCGGGACATCCCCTTCCTACGAGCAGTACTTC. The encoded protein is CASSSSGTSPSYEQYF.